The clone carrying this T cell receptor beta chain was detected only a few times. In the study's own analysis: Cell counts per sample came from amplifying reference gene primers. Sequencing used immunoSEQ multiplex PCR; TCRdb keeps in-frame clones, though not all of them. The DNA was the basis for D and trimming; V, J and clone size are from that table. The table includes about 160,000 clones, about 80% detected once. The entry originates in a study of blood T cell repertoires in COVID-19. Germline V CDR1 and CDR2: KGHSH, LQKENI. V was clipped by 3 bases and J by 10 bases, with 10 bases between them. The CDR3 spans 12 residues.

This chain connects TRBV18 to TRBJ2-1; D not certain. The sequence was obtained from a middle-aged woman with COVID-19, enrolled during active disease. What was sequenced was peripheral blood. For the CDR3, the DNA is TGTGCCAGCTCACCCACAAATTCCGAGCAGTTCTTC. It yields the protein CASSPTNSEQFF.